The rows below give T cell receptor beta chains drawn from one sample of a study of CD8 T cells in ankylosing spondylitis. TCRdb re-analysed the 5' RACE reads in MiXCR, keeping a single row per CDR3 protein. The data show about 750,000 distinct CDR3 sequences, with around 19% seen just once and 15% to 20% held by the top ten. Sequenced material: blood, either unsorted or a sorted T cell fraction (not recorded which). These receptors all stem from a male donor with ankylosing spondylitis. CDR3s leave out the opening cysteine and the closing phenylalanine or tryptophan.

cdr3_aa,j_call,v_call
ASSLVGRSKFNEKLF,TRBJ1-4,TRBV7-8
ASSFATGGQETQY,TRBJ2-5,TRBV27
SVDPADYRVPDTQY,TRBJ2-3,TRBV29-1
SASTGTVNEKLF,TRBJ1-4,TRBV20-1
SSRGLAGVEEQF,TRBJ2-1,TRBV6-1
ASSQDRGYVGEQY,TRBJ2-7,TRBV14
ASSPPGELF,TRBJ2-2,TRBV12-3/TRBV12-4
ASSLAGGNGANVLT,TRBJ2-6,TRBV5-1
ASNLFGAAASNTGELF,TRBJ2-2,TRBV11-1
ASSFAGGFTEAF,TRBJ1-1,TRBV12-3/TRBV12-4
ASSESGRGQPQH,TRBJ1-5,TRBV6-1
ASSLQGVPEQY,TRBJ2-7,TRBV5-5
ASSQVFVGSRATNEKLF,TRBJ1-4,TRBV4-1
ASSLARDRGYNEQF,TRBJ2-1,TRBV12-3/TRBV12-4
ASSLEGLAGPTDTQY,TRBJ2-3,TRBV7-9
ATISPNNEQF,TRBJ2-1,TRBV24-1